These 2 T cell receptor beta chains originate from one sample sequenced in a study of cytomegalovirus exposure and HLA in healthy donors. Primers: 60 Vbeta forward and 13 Jbeta reverse. Sequencing used immunoSEQ multiplex PCR; TCRdb keeps in-frame clones, though not all of them. The data hold 55,000 to 80,000 clones, with 70% to 90% observed a single time. Material: PBMCs. All receptors come from a woman in her 30s in good health and CMV-seronegative.

The J gene is TRBJ1-4, the V gene TRBV6-1; possible D gene TRBD1, 6 bases. Deletions cut 10 bases from V and 4 bases from J, with 13 bases between. The CDR3 contains 13 residues. The germline CDR1 and CDR2 sequences are MNHNS and SASEGT. Here the CDR3 DNA reads TGTGCCACCACGGGACACCTTAATGAAAAACTGTTTTTT. This encodes CATTGHLNEKLFF.

V is TRBV7-9 and J is TRBJ2-7; 7 positions match TRBD1. The CDR3 has 14 amino acids. The V segment lost 5 bases and the J segment 2 bases; nucleotides outside the gene matches: 6. CDR1 SEHNR and CDR2 FQNEAQ come from the germline V gene (reference sequence). The CDR3 region is CASSPDRVPYEQYF. In DNA, the CDR3 is TGTGCCAGCAGCCCAGACAGGGTTCCCTACGAGCAGTACTTC.